Below are 7 T cell receptor beta chains sequenced from a single sample in a study of T-cell memory formation after mild COVID-19. One entry per CDR3 protein, called by TCRdb with MiXCR from the 5' RACE reads. The sample yields about 360,000 distinct CDR3 sequences, over 13% seen once. Sequencing used PBMCs or a T cell subset sorted from them (not recorded which). All receptors derive from a young man who had mild COVID-19 (a few samples of this study predate the infection). Cell type and time point are not known.

This clonotype has more than one count but fewer than ten. The chain combines TRBV2 with TRBJ2-7; no reliable D call. Looked up from germline, CDR1 is SNHLY and CDR2 is FYNNEI. The V end lost 1 base, the J end lost 2 bases, and 3 bases lay between the germline ends. The CDR3 has 12 residues. The DNA for the CDR3 is TGTGCCAGCAGTGAAGTCCCCTACGAGCAGTACGTC. The encoded protein is CASSEVPYEQYV.

The CDR3 sequence is CASSPGTREQYV. The CDR3 coding sequence is TGTGCCAGCTCACCTGGGACGAGGGAGCAGTACGTC. The chain employs TRBV18 and TRBJ2-7; tentatively, D is TRBD1 or TRBD2 (5 bases each). The CDR3 loop spans 12 amino acids. CDR1 KGHSH and CDR2 LQKENI come from the germline V gene. Trimming pared 3 bases from V and 7 bases from J, leaving 10 bases between.

This clonotype was seen repeatedly, ten times or more. V is TRBV11-1 and J is TRBJ1-2; no firm D call. Looked up from germline, CDR1 is SGHAT and CDR2 is FQDESV (reference sequence). This CDR3 spans 13 amino acids. V was clipped by 3 bases and J by 0 bases, with 5 bases between them. CDR3 DNA sequence: TGTGCCAGCAGCTTCACAACTAACTATGGCTACACCTTC. Protein: CASSFTTNYGYTF.

The rearrangement joins TRBV11-3 to TRBJ2-1; D is perhaps TRBD2 (5 bases). The germline gives CDR1 SGHNT, CDR2 YENEEA. The V gene lost 3 bases and the J gene lost 1 base, with 10 bases spanning the gap. The CDR3 has 15 residues. The DNA of the CDR3 is TGTGCCAGCAGCTTCGAGGGCGGTTCCTACAATGAGCAGTTCTTC. It yields the protein CASSFEGGSYNEQFF.

This chain uses TRBV7-2 with TRBJ1-1, with 10 bases lining up with TRBD1. This CDR3 contains 13 residues. With V trimmed by 5 bases and J by 10 bases, 7 bases remained unmatched. Per the germline V gene, CDR1 is SGHTA and CDR2 is FQGNSA. CDR3 in DNA: TGTGCCAGCAGCGCCGACAGGGGGCGGGGAGCTTTCTTT. This translates into CASSADRGRGAFF.

The chain carries TRBV6-5 and TRBJ1-1; no reliable D call. This CDR3 is 14 amino acids long. CDR1 MNHEY and CDR2 SVGAGI come from the germline V gene. V lost 6 bases, J lost 1 base, and 12 bases lay in between. DNA for the CDR3: TGTGCCAGCAGGTGGGCGGCAGGGAACACTGAAGCTTTCTTT. Translated, it gives CASRWAAGNTEAFF.

This clonotype was detected only a few times. The chain links TRBV12-3 or TRBV12-4 to TRBJ1-1; 7 nucleotides line up with TRBD1. The CDR3 has 12 amino acids. V was clipped by 5 bases and J by 11 bases; unmatched bases: 8. This chain's CDR3 is CASSLTTGRAFF. DNA of the CDR3: TGTGCCAGCAGTCTAACGACAGGGCGGGCTTTCTTT.